This TCR beta chain was retrieved from a study of blood T cell repertoires in COVID-19. Background on the study: From T cells, B-cell-depleted T cells, or PBMCs came the material, which was cDNA or gDNA.

Measured with immunoSEQ multiplex PCR; TCRdb has only the in-frame clones, and not every one. The table lists 260,000 or so clones, 65% to 85% of them singletons, with approximately 5.4% in the top ten. The TCR sequence derives from a man at least 80 years old with acute or convalescent COVID-19. The sequencing sample was made of peripheral blood.

The CDR3 region has the DNA TGTGCCAGCAGCGGGCGGGGACCCGAGTCTGAGACCCAGTACTTC. Its protein product is CASSGRGPESETQYF. The chain employs TRBV5-4 and TRBJ2-5; weak D call: TRBD2 (6 bases). CDR3 size: 15 residues. V gave up 4 bases and J gave up 5 bases, with 18 bases separating them. Per germline, CDR1 SGHNT and CDR2 YYREEE (reference sequence).